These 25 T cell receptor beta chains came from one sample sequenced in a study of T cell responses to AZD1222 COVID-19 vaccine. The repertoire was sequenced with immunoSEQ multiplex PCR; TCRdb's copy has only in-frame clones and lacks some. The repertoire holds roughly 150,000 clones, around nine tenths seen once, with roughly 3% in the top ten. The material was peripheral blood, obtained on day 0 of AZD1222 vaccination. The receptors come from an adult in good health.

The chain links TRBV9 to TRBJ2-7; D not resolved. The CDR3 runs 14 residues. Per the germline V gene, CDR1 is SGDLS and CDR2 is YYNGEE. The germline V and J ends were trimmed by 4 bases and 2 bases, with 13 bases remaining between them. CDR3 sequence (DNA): TGTGCCAGCAGCTCCCGAGTGGGAACCTACGAGCAGTACTTC. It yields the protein CASSSRVGTYEQYF.

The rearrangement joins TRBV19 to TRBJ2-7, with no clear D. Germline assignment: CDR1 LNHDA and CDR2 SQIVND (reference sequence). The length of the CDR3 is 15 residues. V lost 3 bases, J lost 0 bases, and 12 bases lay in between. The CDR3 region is CASSIGSAPSYEQYF. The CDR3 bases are TGTGCCAGTAGTATCGGGTCAGCCCCCTCCTACGAGCAGTACTTC.

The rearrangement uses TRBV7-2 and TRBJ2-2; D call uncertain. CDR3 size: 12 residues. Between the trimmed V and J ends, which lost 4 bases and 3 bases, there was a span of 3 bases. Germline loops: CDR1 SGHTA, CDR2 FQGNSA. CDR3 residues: CASSSYTGELFF. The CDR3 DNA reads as TGTGCCAGCAGCTCCTACACCGGGGAGCTGTTTTTT.

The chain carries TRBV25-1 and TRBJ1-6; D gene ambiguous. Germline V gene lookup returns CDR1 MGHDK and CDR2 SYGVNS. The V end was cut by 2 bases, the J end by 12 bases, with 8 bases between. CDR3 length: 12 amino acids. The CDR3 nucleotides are TGTGCCAGCAGTGAAGGGGAGGTACCCCTCCACTTT. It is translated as CASSEGEVPLHF.

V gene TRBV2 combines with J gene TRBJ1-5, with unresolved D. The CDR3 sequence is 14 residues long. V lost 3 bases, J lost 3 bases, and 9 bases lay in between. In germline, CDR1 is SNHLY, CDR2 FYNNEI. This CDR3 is CASSDWGFNQPQHF. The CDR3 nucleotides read TGTGCCAGCAGTGATTGGGGTTTCAATCAGCCCCAGCATTTT.

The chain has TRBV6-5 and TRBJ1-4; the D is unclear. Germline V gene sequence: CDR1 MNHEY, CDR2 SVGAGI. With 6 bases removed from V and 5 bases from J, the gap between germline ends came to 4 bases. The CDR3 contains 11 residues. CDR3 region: CASRGNEKLFF. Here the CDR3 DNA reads TGTGCCAGCAGAGGAAATGAAAAACTGTTTTTT.

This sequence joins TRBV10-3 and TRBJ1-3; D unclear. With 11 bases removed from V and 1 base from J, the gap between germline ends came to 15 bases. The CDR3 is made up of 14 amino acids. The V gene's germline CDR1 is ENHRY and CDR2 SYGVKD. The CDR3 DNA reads TGTGCCGTCACACCGGCCATATCTGGAAACACCATATATTTT. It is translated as CAVTPAISGNTIYF.

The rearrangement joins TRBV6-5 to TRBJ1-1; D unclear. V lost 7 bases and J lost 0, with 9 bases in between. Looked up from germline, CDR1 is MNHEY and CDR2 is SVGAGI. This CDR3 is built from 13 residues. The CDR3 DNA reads TGTGCCAGCATCTTCACAGTGAACACTGAAGCTTTCTTT. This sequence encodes CASIFTVNTEAFF.

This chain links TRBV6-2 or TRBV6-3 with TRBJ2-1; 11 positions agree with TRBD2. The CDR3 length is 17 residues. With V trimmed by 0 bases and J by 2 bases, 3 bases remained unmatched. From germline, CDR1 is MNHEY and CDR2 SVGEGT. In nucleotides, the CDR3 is TGTGCCAGCAGTTACTCGATAGCGGGAGGGCCCTACAATGAGCAGTTCTTC. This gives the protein CASSYSIAGGPYNEQFF.

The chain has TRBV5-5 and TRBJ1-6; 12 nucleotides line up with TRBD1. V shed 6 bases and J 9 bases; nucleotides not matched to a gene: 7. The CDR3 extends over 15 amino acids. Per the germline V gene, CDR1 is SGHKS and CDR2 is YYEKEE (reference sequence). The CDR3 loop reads CASTGGQGASSPLHF. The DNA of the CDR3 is TGTGCCAGCACCGGGGGACAGGGGGCGTCTTCACCCCTCCACTTT. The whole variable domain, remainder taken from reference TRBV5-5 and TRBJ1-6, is DAGVTQSPTHLIKTRGQQVTLRCSPISGHKSVSWYQQVLGQGPQFIFQYYEKEERGRGNFPDRFSARQFPNYSSELNVNALLLGDSALYLCASTGGQGASSPLHFGNGTRLTVT.

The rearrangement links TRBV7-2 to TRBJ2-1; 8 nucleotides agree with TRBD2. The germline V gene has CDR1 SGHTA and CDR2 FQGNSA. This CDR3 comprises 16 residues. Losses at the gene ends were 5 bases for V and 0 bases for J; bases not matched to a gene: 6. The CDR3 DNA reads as TGTGCCAGCAGCCCAATAGCGGGGAGCTCCTACAATGAGCAGTTCTTC. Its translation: CASSPIAGSSYNEQFF.

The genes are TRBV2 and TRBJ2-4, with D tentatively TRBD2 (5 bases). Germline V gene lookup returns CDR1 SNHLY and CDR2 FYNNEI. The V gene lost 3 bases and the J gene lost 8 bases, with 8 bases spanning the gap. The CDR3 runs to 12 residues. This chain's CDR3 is CASSDLRDIQYF. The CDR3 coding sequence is TGTGCCAGCAGTGATTTGAGGGACATTCAGTACTTC.

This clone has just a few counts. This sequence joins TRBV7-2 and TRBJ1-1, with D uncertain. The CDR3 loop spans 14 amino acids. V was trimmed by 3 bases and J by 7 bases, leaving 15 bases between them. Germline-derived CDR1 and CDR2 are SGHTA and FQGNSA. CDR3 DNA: TGTGCCAGCAGCTTCCAAACGGGAGGACTTGAAGCTTTCTTT. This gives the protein CASSFQTGGLEAFF. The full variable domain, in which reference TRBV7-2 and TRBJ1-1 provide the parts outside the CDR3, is GAGVSQSPSNKVTEKGKDVELRCDPISGHTALYWYRQSLGQGLEFLIYFQGNSAPDKSGLPSDRFSAERTGGSVSTLTIQRTQQEDSAVYLCASSFQTGGLEAFFGQGTRLTVV.

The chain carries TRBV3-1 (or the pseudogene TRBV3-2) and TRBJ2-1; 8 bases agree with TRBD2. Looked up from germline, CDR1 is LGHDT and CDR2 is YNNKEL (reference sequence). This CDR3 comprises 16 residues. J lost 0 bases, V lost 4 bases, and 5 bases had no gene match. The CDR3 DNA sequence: TGTGCCAGCAGCCTTGTCGGGGGGGGCTCCTACAATGAGCAGTTCTTC. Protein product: CASSLVGGGSYNEQFF.

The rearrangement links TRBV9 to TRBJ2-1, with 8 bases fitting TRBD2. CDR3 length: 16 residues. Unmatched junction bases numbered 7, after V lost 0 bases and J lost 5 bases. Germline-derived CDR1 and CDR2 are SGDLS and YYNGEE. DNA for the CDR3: TGTGCCAGCAGCGTAGTGGGACTAGGGAGGGACAATGAGCAGTTCTTC. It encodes CASSVVGLGRDNEQFF.

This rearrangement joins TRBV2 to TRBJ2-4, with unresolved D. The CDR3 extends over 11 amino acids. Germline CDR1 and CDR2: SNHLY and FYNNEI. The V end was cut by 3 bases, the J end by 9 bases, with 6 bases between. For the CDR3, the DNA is TGTGCCAGCAGTGAGGTCTCCATTCAGTACTTC. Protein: CASSEVSIQYF. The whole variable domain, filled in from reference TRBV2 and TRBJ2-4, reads EPEVTQTPSHQVTQMGQEVILRCVPISNHLYFYWYRQILGQKVEFLVSFYNNEISEKSEIFDDQFSVERPDGSNFTLKIRSTKLEDSAMYFCASSEVSIQYFGAGTRLSVL.

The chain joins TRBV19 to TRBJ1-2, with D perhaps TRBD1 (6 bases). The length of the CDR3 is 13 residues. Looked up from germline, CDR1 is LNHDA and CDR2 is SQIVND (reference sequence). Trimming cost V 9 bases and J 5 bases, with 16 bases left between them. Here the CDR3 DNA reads TGTGCCAGCCAACGGACAGCCGCGTATGGCTACACCTTC. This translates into CASQRTAAYGYTF.

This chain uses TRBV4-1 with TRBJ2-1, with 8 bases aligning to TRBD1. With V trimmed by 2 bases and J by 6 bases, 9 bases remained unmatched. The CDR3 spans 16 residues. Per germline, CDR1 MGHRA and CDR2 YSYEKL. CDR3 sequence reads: CASSQPTGANGNEQFF. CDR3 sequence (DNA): TGCGCCAGCAGCCAACCGACAGGGGCCAACGGCAATGAGCAGTTCTTC.

The chain's CDR3 is CASSLAVGGGYGYTF. The CDR3 DNA reads as TGTGCCAGCAGCCTCGCGGTGGGGGGCGGCTATGGCTACACCTTC. The V and J genes are TRBV7-9 and TRBJ1-2; the D gene is possibly TRBD1 (6 bases). V gave up 5 bases and J gave up 4 bases, with 17 bases separating them. Germline V gene lookup returns CDR1 SEHNR and CDR2 FQNEAQ (reference sequence). CDR3 length: 15 residues.

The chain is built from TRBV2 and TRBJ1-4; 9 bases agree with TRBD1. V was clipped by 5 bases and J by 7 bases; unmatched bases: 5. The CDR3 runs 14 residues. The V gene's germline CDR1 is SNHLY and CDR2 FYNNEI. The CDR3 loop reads CASSSGTGIEKLFF. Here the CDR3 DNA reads TGTGCCAGCAGTTCCGGGACAGGGATTGAAAAACTGTTTTTT.

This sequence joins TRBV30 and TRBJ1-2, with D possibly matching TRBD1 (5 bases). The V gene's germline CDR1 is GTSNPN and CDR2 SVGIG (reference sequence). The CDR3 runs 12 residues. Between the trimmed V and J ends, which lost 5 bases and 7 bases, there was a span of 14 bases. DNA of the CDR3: TGTGCCTGGGACCGGGACGAAGCTGGCTACACCTTC. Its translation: CAWDRDEAGYTF.

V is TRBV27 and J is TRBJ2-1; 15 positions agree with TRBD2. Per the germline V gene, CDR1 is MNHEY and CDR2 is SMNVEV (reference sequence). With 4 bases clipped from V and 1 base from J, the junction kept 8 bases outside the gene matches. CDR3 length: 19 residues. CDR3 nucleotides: TGTGCCAGCAGTTGGGGACTAGCGGGAGGATTTGAATCCTACAATGAGCAGTTCTTC. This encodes CASSWGLAGGFESYNEQFF.

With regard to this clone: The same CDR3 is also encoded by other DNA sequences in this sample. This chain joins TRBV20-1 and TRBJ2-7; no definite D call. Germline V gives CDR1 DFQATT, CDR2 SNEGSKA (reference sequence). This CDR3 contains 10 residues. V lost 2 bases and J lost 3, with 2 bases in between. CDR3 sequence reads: CSARSYEQYF. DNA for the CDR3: TGCAGTGCTAGAAGCTACGAGCAGTACTTC.

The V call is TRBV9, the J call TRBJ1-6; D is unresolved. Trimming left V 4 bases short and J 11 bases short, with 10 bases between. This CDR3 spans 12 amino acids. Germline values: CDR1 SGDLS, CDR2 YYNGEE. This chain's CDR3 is CASSPRSAPLHF. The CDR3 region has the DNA TGTGCCAGCAGCCCTAGGTCGGCACCCCTCCACTTT.

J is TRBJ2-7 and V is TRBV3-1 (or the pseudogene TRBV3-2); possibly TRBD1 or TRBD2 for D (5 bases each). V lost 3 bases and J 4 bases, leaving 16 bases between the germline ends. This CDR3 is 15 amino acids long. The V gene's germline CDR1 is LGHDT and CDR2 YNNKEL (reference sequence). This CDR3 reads CASSQAGGGFYEQYF. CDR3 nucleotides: TGTGCCAGCAGCCAGGCGGGTGGGGGTTTTTACGAGCAGTACTTC.